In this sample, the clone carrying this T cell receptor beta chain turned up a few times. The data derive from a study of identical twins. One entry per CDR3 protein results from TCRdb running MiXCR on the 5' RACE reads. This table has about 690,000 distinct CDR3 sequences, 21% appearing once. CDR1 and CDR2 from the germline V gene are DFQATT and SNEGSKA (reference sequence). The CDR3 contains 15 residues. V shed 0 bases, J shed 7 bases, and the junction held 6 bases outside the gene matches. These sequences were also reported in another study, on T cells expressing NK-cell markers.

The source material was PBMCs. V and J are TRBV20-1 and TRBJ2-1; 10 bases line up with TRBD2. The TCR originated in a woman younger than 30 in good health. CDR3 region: CSARDRASGSNEQFF. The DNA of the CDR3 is TGCAGTGCTAGAGATCGGGCTAGCGGGAGTAATGAGCAGTTCTTC.